This entry features one T cell receptor beta chain sequence. Its binding antigen is unknown. Within one base of it there is no much larger clone, and no base qualities were kept. The trial excluded patients who had a history of autoimmune disease or were on systemic immunosuppression. Peripheral blood for TCR sequencing was collected from all dose cohorts at baseline, on cycle 4 day 1, and on cycle 7 day 1. The samples were drawn from a first-in-human, open-label, multicenter phase I dose-escalation trial of ivuxolimab. Adults with locally advanced or metastatic melanoma, renal cell, hepatocellular, or head and neck squamous cell carcinoma were enrolled in the trial. CD4+ and CD8+ T cells were sorted separately from peripheral blood before TCR sequencing. The CDR3 spans 15 residues, from the cysteine through the phenylalanine. The kept DNA is CDR3 alone, 45 bases in frame from the first base. After removal of 2 bases from V and 6 bases from J, the junction retains 3 bases not matched to a gene. CDR1 MNHEY and CDR2 SMNVEV were looked up in the germline V gene (reference sequence).

This entry comes from a study of OX40 agonist ivuxolimab in advanced cancers. Some background on the complete study: Ivuxolimab was a fully human IgG2 agonistic monoclonal antibody targeting the costimulatory receptor OX40 (CD134). Intravenous ivuxolimab was administered to patients every 2 weeks at six dose levels: 0.01, 0.1, 0.3, 1.5, 3 and 10 mg/kg. Among the approximately 54 dose-escalation patients, around 19 had hepatocellular carcinoma, 15 or so melanoma, 9 renal cell carcinoma and 9 head and neck cancer. A male proportion of 82.7% and a mean age of 60 years, ranging from roughly 20 to 80, were recorded for the dose-escalation cohort. Patients were allowed to have had prior anti-PD-1, anti-PD-L1 or anti-CTLA-4 therapy, and approximately 43% of the dose-escalation patients had previously received checkpoint inhibitors. Partial responses were achieved by three dose-escalation patients, of whom one had hepatocellular carcinoma and two had cutaneous melanoma. Peripheral TCRbeta sequencing was intended to test whether TCR sequence diversity was altered and clonal T-cell expansion was caused by ivuxolimab. The paper describes the monotherapy dose-escalation part (N ≈ 52 patients) of the phase I trial of ivuxolimab. The paper's findings and limits, for the study overall: After ivuxolimab, CD8+ T cells had more expanded clones than CD4+ T cells on average. In partial responders in the 0.1-3.0 mg/kg groups, normalized peripheral clonal expansion was found to be among the lowest, especially among CD8+ T cells. At doses of 0.1 to 3.0 mg/kg, clonal expansion of both CD4+ and CD8+ T cells in blood was seen between baseline and week 6. The antigen specificity of the clonally expanded peripheral T cells was not determined. Low levels of normalized T-cell clonal expansion were also seen in some patients who did not respond.

Genomic DNA was extracted from sorted cells for sequencing of the TCRbeta CDR3 region. The immunoSEQ Assay was used for sequencing of TCRbeta CDR3 regions. TCRdb retrieved this table from immuneACCESS and kept in-frame rearrangements only. Not all clones are present; in checked studies, unresolved V genes account for under half, and no reason is known for the remainder. The sample has some 43,000 clones on record, around 94% of them singletons. The ten largest clones add up to 8% to 13% of the sample. This sample comprised CD4+ or CD8+ T cells sorted from blood, obtained in a trial of the OX40 agonist ivuxolimab. This chain is built from TRBV27 and TRBJ2-3; TRBD1 agrees with 12 junctional bases. This receptor was identified in an adult with an advanced solid tumor such as melanoma, head and neck, liver or kidney cancer. The CDR3 protein: CASSLRDRGPDTQYF. The DNA sequence is TGTGCCAGCAGTTTAAGGGACAGGGGGCCGGATACGCAGTATTTT.